The present T cell receptor (beta chain) was sequenced within a study of blood T cell repertoires in COVID-19. On the study more broadly: Material from acute and convalescent COVID-19 was sourced from the United States, Italy and Spain. In each case, the material was cDNA or gDNA derived from T cells, B-cell-depleted T cells, or PBMCs.

This CDR3 spans 19 amino acids. CDR1 and CDR2 (germline): LNHDA, SQIVND (reference sequence). Trimming cost V 0 bases and J 5 bases, with 22 bases left between them. In the authors' workflow: Reference gene primer amplification gave estimated nucleated cell counts. Method: immunoSEQ multiplex PCR; TCRdb's copy keeps in-frame clones and lacks some. The DNA gave D and trimming, while V, J and clone size come from that table. The sample records approximately 100,000 clones, around three quarters being singletons. The rearrangement joins TRBV19 to TRBJ1-4; D might be TRBD1 (5 bases). Sequenced input: peripheral blood. This receptor was obtained from a human donor in a cohort sampled during active or convalescent COVID-19. CDR3 sequence: CASSIDLSGTGTRNEKLFF. The CDR3 nucleotides read TGTGCCAGTAGTATAGATTTGAGCGGGACCGGGACGAGGAATGAAAAACTGTTTTTT.